This T cell receptor beta chain was captured by sequencing in a study of blood T cell repertoires in COVID-19. The CDR3 is 17 amino acids. V was pared by 1 base and J by 0 bases, with 4 bases of the junction left unmatched. Germline V gene lookup returns CDR1 SGHDT and CDR2 YYEEEE. The repertoire was sequenced with immunoSEQ multiplex PCR; TCRdb's copy has only in-frame clones and lacks some. The repertoire consists of 65,000 to 90,000 clones, with more than 70% occurring once and the leading ten covering less than 9%. The sequencing sample was made of peripheral blood. The receptor's source is a woman of 80 years or more with acute or convalescent COVID-19. The chain employs TRBV5-6 and TRBJ1-5, with 10 positions matching TRBD1. CDR3 nucleotide sequence: TGTGCCAGCAGCTTGAGGACAGGGGGAGTTAGCAATCAGCCCCAGCATTTT. Its translation is CASSLRTGGVSNQPQHF.